The present entry profiles one T cell receptor beta chain with its context. This sample stems from a study of blood T cell repertoires in COVID-19. About the research overall: Samples of COVID-19 (acute and convalescent) were obtained from the United States, Italy and Spain. In each case, the material was cDNA or gDNA derived from T cells, B-cell-depleted T cells, or PBMCs.

As processed by the authors: Researchers report that nucleated cell counts were estimated from reference gene primer amplification. Libraries were prepared by immunoSEQ multiplex PCR; TCRdb keeps only in-frame clonotypes and omits some of them. The V and J calls and the clone size are those of that table, but D and trimming were determined from the DNA. The sample yields about 12,000 clones, less than 90% seen once. The CDR3 loop spans 15 amino acids. V dropped 9 bases and J dropped 2; count of bases not matched to a gene: 11. Germline V CDR1 and CDR2: SGHTS, YDEGEE. The V gene is TRBV5-8, the J gene TRBJ1-5; 7 bases are shared with TRBD1. This sequence was found in a woman aged 55-75 years with active COVID-19. Material: peripheral blood. The CDR3 protein is CAIQRGDRGNQPQHF. The CDR3 DNA follows: TGTGCCATCCAAAGAGGGGACAGAGGCAATCAGCCCCAGCATTTT.